The 6 T cell receptor beta chains in this list originate from one sample, sequenced in a study of blood T cell repertoires in COVID-19. Here immunoSEQ multiplex PCR was the method, and the copy in TCRdb shows in-frame clones only, minus some. Of roughly 500,000 clones listed, approximately 85% are singletons. Sequenced material: peripheral blood. These receptors all come from a human donor in a cohort sampled during active COVID-19.

Here the CDR3 DNA reads TGCGCCAGCAGCTCCGATCGTAGTAGGAACACTGAAGCTTTCTTT. Translated, it gives CASSSDRSRNTEAFF. The chain combines TRBV5-1 with TRBJ1-1; D is undetermined. The CDR3 covers 15 residues. V gave up 3 bases and J gave up 1 base, with 13 bases separating them. CDR1 and CDR2 (germline): SGHRS, YFSETQ.

The CDR3 reads CASRRDPLSGELFF. In DNA form, the CDR3 reads TGTGCCAGCAGGCGGGACCCTCTTTCCGGGGAGCTGTTTTTT. This chain uses TRBV28 with TRBJ2-2; the D gene is possibly TRBD2 (6 bases). The CDR3 length is 14 residues. Trimming left V 6 bases short and J 6 bases short, with 14 bases between. Germline assignment: CDR1 MDHEN and CDR2 SYDVKM.

The V and J genes are TRBV28 and TRBJ2-1; D may be TRBD2 (6 bases). Germline assignment: CDR1 MDHEN and CDR2 SYDVKM. Trimming removed 3 bases at V and 5 bases at J, with 14 bases between. The CDR3 is made up of 15 amino acids. Here the CDR3 DNA reads TGTGCCAGCAGTTTGGTAGTAGCGGCAAACAATGAGCAGTTCTTC. Residues: CASSLVVAANNEQFF.

This clone has only one observation. V gene TRBV19 combines with J gene TRBJ1-1; D is undetermined. CDR1 and CDR2 from the germline V gene are LNHDA and SQIVND (reference sequence). Between the trimmed V and J ends, which lost 8 bases and 4 bases, there was a span of 8 bases. The CDR3 is made up of 11 amino acids. The CDR3 DNA reads TGTGCCAGTCGGTACAGCACTGAAGCTTTCTTT. Its protein is CASRYSTEAFF. Together with reference TRBV19 and TRBJ1-1, the CDR3 gives the full variable domain: DGGITQSPKYLFRKEGQNVTLSCEQNLNHDAMYWYRQDPGQGLRLIYYSQIVNDFQKGDIAEGYSVSREKKESFPLTVTSAQKNPTAFYLCASRYSTEAFFGQGTRLTVV.

The chain is built from TRBV6-5 and TRBJ1-1, with D possibly being TRBD1 (5 bases). The CDR3 totals 15 residues. In germline, CDR1 is MNHEY, CDR2 SVGAGI. The ends were cut back, 0 bases at V and 5 bases at J, with 13 bases in the middle. The chain's CDR3 is CASSYSGGTETEAFF. The CDR3 DNA follows: TGTGCCAGCAGTTACTCGGGAGGGACGGAGACTGAAGCTTTCTTT.

The chain has TRBV3-1 (or the pseudogene TRBV3-2) and TRBJ2-5, with TRBD2 matching 7 bases. The germline CDR1 and CDR2 sequences are LGHDT and YNNKEL (reference sequence). J lost 7 bases, V lost 4 bases, and 12 bases had no gene match. This CDR3 comprises 15 residues. The CDR3 nucleotides are TGTGCCAGCAGCCGCAGTAGCGGGTCCCTTAGGACCCAGTACTTC. Its protein is CASSRSSGSLRTQYF.